These 12 T cell receptor beta chains share one sample of origin, sequenced in a study of CD8 T cells in Susac syndrome (dated by TCRdb to between 2017 and 2020). Libraries were prepared through the immunoSEQ multiplex PCR assay. RNA was extracted using the RNeasy kit, and roughly 0.5 to 1 ug of the RNA was reverse transcribed with random hexamers. The public reads were reprocessed in TCRdb via fastp at Q25 and MiXCR, keeping in-frame beta chains. Entries that share a CDR3 protein sequence are merged under the most common genes and DNA. The sample contains some 180,000 distinct CDR3 sequences, 90% to 95% of them found a single time. Jointly, the top ten make up 0.085% to 0.1% of the sample. The specimen sequenced was CD4+ T cells from PBMCs. The receptors shown here come from a human donor with Susac syndrome.

This chain uses TRBV7-9 with TRBJ2-7; 7 nucleotides agree with TRBD2. Germline-derived CDR1 and CDR2 are SEHNR and FQNEAQ (reference sequence). The V and J ends lost 2 bases and 1 base, in that order; junction bases with no gene match: 2. The length of the CDR3 is 14 residues. CDR3 coding DNA: TGTGCCAGCAGCTTACTAGCGGATTCCTACGAGCAGTACTTC. Its translation is CASSLLADSYEQYF.

The rearrangement links TRBV19 to TRBJ1-5, with D unresolved. CDR3 length: 13 residues. V lost 5 bases to trimming and J lost 6 bases, with 11 bases between them. Germline CDR1 LNHDA, CDR2 SQIVND (reference sequence). CDR3 in amino acids: CASSDRHGQPQHF. Here the CDR3 DNA reads TGTGCCAGTAGTGATAGGCATGGTCAGCCCCAGCATTTT.

This chain joins TRBV4-2 and TRBJ2-3; 11 bases map to TRBD2. The CDR3 extends over 17 amino acids. Germline V gene lookup returns CDR1 LGHNA and CDR2 YNFKEQ. Trimming cost V 4 bases and J 6 bases; bases outside gene matches: 12. The chain's CDR3 is CASSLTSGGETGDTQYF. In DNA, the CDR3 is TGTGCCAGCAGCCTTACTAGCGGGGGCGAGACGGGGGATACGCAGTATTTT.

The genes are TRBV7-8 and TRBJ1-5, with TRBD1 matching 8 bases. The CDR3 contains 17 residues. Trimming removed 1 base from V and 5 bases from J; junction bases left unmatched: 10. Per the germline V gene, CDR1 is SGHVS and CDR2 is FQNEAQ. CDR3 loop: CASSLVWGETGDQPQHF. CDR3 nucleotide sequence: TGTGCCAGCAGCTTAGTGTGGGGGGAGACAGGGGATCAGCCCCAGCATTTT. The full variable domain, completed using reference TRBV7-8 and TRBJ1-5, is GAGVSQSPRYKVAKRGQDVALRCDPISGHVSLFWYQQALGQGPEFLTYFQNEAQLDKSGLPSDRFFAERPEGSVSTLKIQRTQQEDSAVYLCASSLVWGETGDQPQHFGDGTRLSIL.

The chain couples TRBV19 to TRBJ1-2, with D possibly matching TRBD1 (6 bases). Trimming took off 4 bases at V and 2 bases at J, with 8 bases between the two ends. There are 13 residues in the CDR3. Germline V gives CDR1 LNHDA, CDR2 SQIVND (reference sequence). The CDR3 reads CASSTQGNYGYTF. The CDR3 bases are TGTGCCAGTAGTACCCAGGGGAACTATGGCTACACCTTC.

This clonotype was found once. The chain couples TRBV6-6 to TRBJ2-5; 7 bases align to TRBD2. The V segment lost 11 bases and the J segment 2 bases; nucleotides outside the gene matches: 11. The CDR3 totals 14 residues. Germline V gene data show CDR1 as MNHNY and CDR2 as SVGAGI (reference sequence). CDR3 loop: CAGAPGGGQETQYF. The CDR3 nucleotides read TGTGCCGGCGCCCCTGGGGGGGGGCAAGAGACCCAGTACTTC.

The rearrangement links TRBV4-1 to TRBJ1-5; D not resolved. V dropped 0 bases and J dropped 3 bases, with 15 bases sitting between them. CDR1 and CDR2 (germline): MGHRA, YSYEKL. The CDR3 covers 17 residues. CDR3 residues: CASSQDPHQSNNQPQHF. The DNA for the CDR3 is TGCGCCAGCAGCCAAGATCCCCATCAGTCCAACAATCAGCCCCAGCATTTT.

The chain employs TRBV5-1 and TRBJ2-5; a weak D match, TRBD2 (6 bases). The CDR3 runs 17 residues. The V and J ends lost 4 bases and 1 base respectively, with 20 bases between them. In germline, CDR1 is SGHRS, CDR2 YFSETQ. The CDR3 region is CASSEDLRVAAQETQYF. Here the CDR3 DNA reads TGCGCCAGCAGCGAGGACCTCCGGGTAGCGGCCCAAGAGACCCAGTACTTC.

A single count supports this clonotype. The chain couples TRBV7-9 to TRBJ1-1; D unclear. Germline V gives CDR1 SEHNR, CDR2 FQNEAQ (reference sequence). V dropped 5 bases and J dropped 5 bases, with 9 bases sitting between them. This CDR3 spans 12 amino acids. The CDR3 sequence is CASSPVETEAFF. Written as DNA, the CDR3 is TGTGCCAGCAGCCCTGTCGAGACTGAAGCTTTCTTT.

V and J are TRBV5-6 and TRBJ1-2, with TRBD1 matching 7 bases. V dropped 0 bases and J dropped 2; count of bases not matched to a gene: 4. CDR3 length: 15 residues. Germline assignment: CDR1 SGHDT and CDR2 YYEEEE. The CDR3 sequence is CASSLGQGENYGYTF. CDR3 nucleotide sequence: TGTGCCAGCAGCTTGGGGCAGGGGGAGAACTATGGCTACACCTTC.

This clonotype was recorded only once. The chain joins TRBV6-1 to TRBJ2-6; 8 bases fit TRBD1. CDR3 length: 17 residues. V lost 6 bases, J lost 0 bases, and 7 bases stayed unmatched. In germline, CDR1 is MNHNS, CDR2 SASEGT. The CDR3 DNA is TGTGCCAGCAGATGGCAGGGGGCTGGCTCTGGGGCCAACGTCCTGACTTTC. Protein sequence: CASRWQGAGSGANVLTF.

The CDR3, as DNA: TGTGCCAGCAGCAAGGACAGGGCCCAGCATTTT. It codes for CASSKDRAQHF. The V call is TRBV28, the J call TRBJ1-5; 8 positions agree with TRBD1. V was pared by 6 bases and J by 11 bases, with 3 bases of the junction left unmatched. The germline gives CDR1 MDHEN, CDR2 SYDVKM. The CDR3 sequence is 11 residues long.